These 30 T cell receptor beta chains were sequenced from one sample in a study of shared clonotypes between healthy human individuals. The repertoire was sequenced with immunoSEQ multiplex PCR; TCRdb's copy has only in-frame clones and lacks some. The sample consists of roughly 2.5 million clones, roughly 92% of them appearing once. Sequenced: naive CD4+ T cells sorted from blood. The subset here: CD45RA+ positively selected. Source of these receptors: a man younger than 35 in good health.

Worth noting for this clone: The same CDR3 is also encoded by other DNA sequences in this sample. The chain uses TRBV5-1 and TRBJ2-5; 9 bases line up with TRBD2. J gave up 5 bases and V 2 bases, and 4 bases lay outside the gene matches. The CDR3 length is 14 residues. CDR1 is SGHRS and CDR2 is YFSETQ in the germline V gene. The CDR3 protein is CASSFGAGGETQYF. In DNA, the CDR3 is TGCGCCAGCAGCTTTGGGGCGGGAGGGGAGACCCAGTACTTC.

This chain uses TRBV5-4 with TRBJ1-4; 9 bases line up with TRBD1. V gave up 4 bases and J gave up 8 bases; unmatched junction bases: 9. CDR3 length: 15 residues. Germline CDR1 reads SGHNT; CDR2 reads YYREEE (reference sequence). CDR3 DNA: TGTGCCAGCAGCGCTACAGGGGGCGCGGCGGAAAAACTGTTTTTT. Protein sequence: CASSATGGAAEKLFF.

The chain recombines TRBV4-2 with TRBJ1-4; D ambiguous. CDR1 LGHNA and CDR2 YNFKEQ come from the germline V gene. The CDR3 runs to 14 residues. Trimming took 5 bases from V and 2 from J, leaving 9 bases between them. As DNA, the CDR3 is TGTGCCAGCAGCTTTACGGACACTAATGAAAAACTGTTTTTT. This gives the protein CASSFTDTNEKLFF.

The chain carries TRBV28 and TRBJ2-6, with D perhaps matching TRBD1 (6 bases). The CDR3 is 15 residues long. Trimming stripped 7 bases from V and 0 bases from J, with 10 bases between. From germline, CDR1 is MDHEN and CDR2 SYDVKM. The CDR3 spells CASIGRGSGANVLTF. CDR3 nucleotides: TGTGCCAGCATCGGCAGGGGCTCTGGGGCCAACGTCCTGACTTTC.

Comments on this clone: Other DNA sequences from this sample encode an identical CDR3 as well. CDR3 in amino acids: CAWSGGYGYTF. CDR3 nucleotides: TGTGCCTGGAGTGGGGGGTATGGCTACACCTTC. This sequence joins TRBV30 and TRBJ1-2, with D possibly TRBD1 on 5 matching bases. V was shortened by 1 base and J by 5 bases, with 5 bases between the two germline ends. CDR3 size: 11 residues. Germline V gene data show CDR1 as GTSNPN and CDR2 as SVGIG (reference sequence).

On this clone: The same CDR3 also results from other DNA sequences found in this sample. This sequence joins TRBV19 and TRBJ2-2; TRBD2 aligns across 7 bases. J gave up 3 bases and V 5 bases, and 3 bases lay outside the gene matches. The CDR3 sequence is 14 residues long. The germline gives CDR1 LNHDA, CDR2 SQIVND (reference sequence). The DNA for the CDR3 is TGTGCCAGTAGTCCGGGGGGATACACCGGGGAGCTGTTTTTT. It specifies CASSPGGYTGELFF.

The chain carries TRBV28 and TRBJ2-1, with D possibly being TRBD2 (7 bases). The CDR3 covers 14 residues. V was clipped by 2 bases and J by 8 bases, with 13 bases between them. Per germline, CDR1 MDHEN and CDR2 SYDVKM. The CDR3 region is CASSLGGAWDEQFF. In nucleotides, the CDR3 is TGTGCCAGCAGTTTAGGGGGGGCTTGGGATGAGCAGTTCTTC.

This clone came up a few times. The genes are TRBV18 and TRBJ1-2; possibly TRBD1 for D (5 bases). The CDR3 has 13 residues. Between the trimmed V and J ends, which lost 3 bases and 8 bases, there was a span of 13 bases. The germline gives CDR1 KGHSH, CDR2 LQKENI. As DNA, the CDR3 is TGTGCCAGCTCACCGAGCAGGGACTTGGGCTACACCTTC. Its translation: CASSPSRDLGYTF.

The gene calls are TRBV25-1 and TRBJ1-2; 8 bases fit TRBD1. CDR1 and CDR2 from the germline V gene are MGHDK and SYGVNS. Unmatched junction bases numbered 6, after V lost 4 bases and J lost 5 bases. The CDR3 is made up of 14 amino acids. The CDR3, as DNA: TGTGCCAGCAGTGCGCACCAGGGGGCTTATGGCTACACCTTC. This translates into CASSAHQGAYGYTF.

This clone showed up just once. The genes are TRBV7-9 and TRBJ2-1, with a possible D match to TRBD1 (6 bases). Germline V CDR1 and CDR2: SEHNR, FQNEAQ (reference sequence). V was shortened by 5 bases and J by 8 bases, with 13 bases between the two germline ends. The CDR3 has 13 residues. CDR3 sequence reads: CASSIGQFDEQFF. CDR3 DNA sequence: TGTGCCAGCAGCATCGGACAGTTCGATGAGCAGTTCTTC.

This chain joins TRBV5-1 and TRBJ2-3, with TRBD1 as a possible D gene (6 bases). CDR1 and CDR2 from the germline V gene are SGHRS and YFSETQ. V was clipped by 3 bases and J by 4 bases, with 15 bases between them. The CDR3 contains 15 residues. The CDR3 is CASSSSRGWADTQYF. In DNA, the CDR3 is TGCGCCAGCAGCTCTAGCAGGGGATGGGCAGATACGCAGTATTTT.

This rearrangement joins TRBV28 to TRBJ2-7; 11 bases align to TRBD1. The V gene's germline CDR1 is MDHEN and CDR2 SYDVKM. V shed 4 bases and J 6 bases; nucleotides not matched to a gene: 8. This CDR3 is built from 15 residues. The CDR3 loop is CASSSPGQGEIEQYF. DNA for the CDR3: TGTGCCAGCAGTTCTCCGGGACAGGGGGAAATCGAGCAGTACTTC.

The chain has TRBV6-6 and TRBJ2-5; a weak D match, TRBD1 (6 bases). Per the germline V gene, CDR1 is MNHNY and CDR2 is SVGAGI (reference sequence). Trimming took off 2 bases at V and 0 bases at J, with 10 bases between the two ends. CDR3 length equals 15 residues. The CDR3 sequence: CASSYNRENQETQYF. The CDR3 nucleotides are TGTGCCAGCAGTTACAACAGGGAAAACCAAGAGACCCAGTACTTC.

The chain employs TRBV27 and TRBJ1-1, with D uncertain. Germline loops: CDR1 MNHEY, CDR2 SMNVEV (reference sequence). V shed 5 bases and J shed 4 bases, with 11 bases lying between them. The length of the CDR3 is 13 residues. CDR3 amino acids: CASSRRSGTEAFF. Here the CDR3 DNA reads TGTGCCAGCAGTCGGCGATCGGGCACTGAAGCTTTCTTT.

In this sample, this clone turned up once. The rearrangement links TRBV11-2 to TRBJ1-3; TRBD1 matches at 8 bases. The V and J ends lost 5 bases and 0 bases, in that order; junction bases with no gene match: 3. Germline CDR1 SGHAT, CDR2 FQNNGV. This CDR3 is 15 amino acids long. Here the CDR3 reads CASSGQGFSGNTIYF. CDR3 DNA: TGTGCCAGCAGCGGACAGGGCTTCTCTGGAAACACCATATATTTT.

The chain joins TRBV5-6 to TRBJ2-5; the match to TRBD1 covers 8 bases. The germline gives CDR1 SGHDT, CDR2 YYEEEE. V gave up 6 bases and J gave up 5 bases; unmatched junction bases: 9. The CDR3 contains 14 residues. This CDR3 is CASTGTGLEETQYF. DNA for the CDR3: TGTGCCAGCACCGGGACAGGACTTGAGGAGACCCAGTACTTC.

The rearrangement uses TRBV7-8 and TRBJ1-4; D is unclear. This CDR3 contains 16 residues. Germline assignment: CDR1 SGHVS and CDR2 FQNEAQ. The V end lost 0 bases, the J end lost 0 bases, and 8 bases lay between the germline ends. CDR3 coding DNA: TGTGCCAGCAGCTTAGCGCCCCAGGCAACTAATGAAAAACTGTTTTTT. Translated: CASSLAPQATNEKLFF.

A note on this clone: The sample holds other DNA sequences that translate to the same CDR3. The chain has TRBV4-1 and TRBJ2-3; D gene uncertain. V dropped 0 bases and J dropped 3 bases, with 1 base sitting between them. The germline V gene encodes CDR1 MGHRA and CDR2 YSYEKL. The CDR3 length is 12 residues. CDR3 region: CASSQETDTQYF. CDR3 coding DNA: TGCGCCAGCAGCCAAGAGACAGATACGCAGTATTTT.

The J gene is TRBJ1-2, the V gene TRBV6-5; tentative D call: TRBD1 (5 bases). CDR3 length equals 15 residues. V dropped 0 bases and J dropped 0 bases, with 8 bases sitting between them. Looked up from germline, CDR1 is MNHEY and CDR2 is SVGAGI. CDR3 amino acids: CASSYSGVANYGYTF. The DNA of the CDR3 is TGTGCCAGCAGTTACTCGGGGGTAGCTAACTATGGCTACACCTTC.

The CDR3 region has the DNA TGTGCCAGCAGCTTGTCACAGGGTATTCATCTCACTGAAGCTTTCTTT. It encodes CASSLSQGIHLTEAFF. This rearrangement joins TRBV5-8 to TRBJ1-1; weak D call: TRBD1 (6 bases). Trimming left V 1 base short and J 4 bases short, with 17 bases between. This CDR3 comprises 16 residues. Germline V gene lookup returns CDR1 SGHTS and CDR2 YDEGEE. The whole variable domain, filled in from reference TRBV5-8 and TRBJ1-1, reads EAGVTQSPTHLIKTRGQQATLRCSPISGHTSVYWYQQALGLGLQFLLWYDEGEERNRGNFPPRFSGRQFPNYSSELNVNALELEDSALYLCASSLSQGIHLTEAFFGQGTRLTVV.

This clone was picked up one time. The rearrangement uses TRBV6-1 and TRBJ1-1, with 10 bases fitting TRBD1. The CDR3 is 16 residues long. J gave up 6 bases and V 1 base, and 8 bases lay outside the gene matches. Per the germline V gene, CDR1 is MNHNS and CDR2 is SASEGT. The CDR3 here is CASSEGLGQGVAEAFF. The DNA of the CDR3 is TGTGCCAGCAGTGAAGGCTTAGGACAGGGGGTGGCTGAAGCTTTCTTT.

This chain connects TRBV21-1 to TRBJ1-6. TRBV21-1 is a documented pseudogene. This CDR3 contains 14 residues. DNA for the CDR3: TGTGCCAGCAGCAAAGAAAGGCCTCATTCACCCCTCCACTTT. It is translated as CASSKERPHSPLHF.

This clone has only one observation. The chain employs TRBV29-1 and TRBJ1-2; the D is unclear. This CDR3 is built from 12 residues. The germline V and J ends were trimmed by 6 bases and 4 bases, with 12 bases remaining between them. The germline V gene has CDR1 SQVTM and CDR2 ANQGSEA. The CDR3: CSVVAGFYGYTF. The DNA of the CDR3 is TGCAGCGTGGTTGCCGGGTTCTATGGCTACACCTTC.

This chain joins TRBV5-4 and TRBJ2-6; tentative D call: TRBD2 (6 bases). CDR3 length: 15 amino acids. Germline CDR1 is SGHNT and CDR2 is YYREEE (reference sequence). Deletions cut 2 bases from V and 6 bases from J, with 12 bases between. The CDR3 coding sequence is TGTGCCAGCAGCTTAGGAGGGTTCGAGGCCAACGTCCTGACTTTC. It is translated as CASSLGGFEANVLTF.

V gene TRBV18 combines with J gene TRBJ1-5; D might be TRBD1 (5 bases). The CDR3 is 20 amino acids. The germline gives CDR1 KGHSH, CDR2 LQKENI. Between the trimmed V and J ends, which lost 6 bases and 0 bases, there was a span of 27 bases. This CDR3 reads CASSATSTPTGPSSNQPQHF. For the CDR3, the DNA is TGTGCCAGCTCTGCGACCTCCACCCCGACGGGACCTTCTAGCAATCAGCCCCAGCATTTT.

This chain links TRBV28 with TRBJ1-2; D call uncertain. The CDR3 contains 12 residues. V lost 2 bases to trimming and J lost 5 bases, with 6 bases between them. Germline loops: CDR1 MDHEN, CDR2 SYDVKM. Written as DNA, the CDR3 is TGTGCCAGCAGTTTACAGAGATATGGCTACACCTTC. Its protein is CASSLQRYGYTF.

This chain joins TRBV10-2 and TRBJ2-7; 7 bases are a match to TRBD1. In germline, CDR1 is WSHSY, CDR2 SAAADI. V was clipped by 7 bases and J by 1 base; unmatched bases: 7. CDR3 length: 14 residues. The CDR3 DNA sequence: TGCGCCAGCATTCCGGGACAGCTTTCCTACGAGCAGTACTTC. It specifies CASIPGQLSYEQYF.

This chain joins TRBV13 and TRBJ2-3; 7 bases match TRBD2. The germline gives CDR1 PRHDT, CDR2 FYEKMQ (reference sequence). This CDR3 contains 15 residues. V lost 1 base, J lost 6 bases, and 7 bases stayed unmatched. Here the CDR3 reads CASSLDLLGGDTQYF. The DNA of the CDR3 is TGTGCCAGCAGCTTAGACCTCTTGGGGGGGGATACGCAGTATTTT. The complete variable domain, with remaining parts taken from reference TRBV13 and TRBJ2-3, reads AAGVIQSPRHLIKEKRETATLKCYPIPRHDTVYWYQQGPGQDPQFLISFYEKMQSDKGSIPDRFSAQQFSDYHSELNMSSLELGDSALYFCASSLDLLGGDTQYFGPGTRLTVL.

This clone has a single count. The chain is built from TRBV29-1 and TRBJ2-7; 7 bases agree with TRBD1. The trim removed 5 bases at V and 4 bases at J, leaving 8 bases unmatched. The CDR3 has 13 residues. Germline CDR1 is SQVTM and CDR2 is ANQGSEA. CDR3 nucleotide sequence: TGCAGCGTTAAAACGACAGGGATATACGAGCAGTACTTC. This encodes CSVKTTGIYEQYF.

The genes are TRBV29-1 and TRBJ1-1, with 7 bases that match TRBD1. The CDR3 spans 13 residues. The junction had 6 bases not matched to a gene; V was cut back by 5 bases and J by 3 bases. Germline loops: CDR1 SQVTM, CDR2 ANQGSEA. This CDR3 is CSVFGQVDTEAFF. The CDR3 DNA follows: TGCAGCGTTTTTGGACAGGTAGACACTGAAGCTTTCTTT.